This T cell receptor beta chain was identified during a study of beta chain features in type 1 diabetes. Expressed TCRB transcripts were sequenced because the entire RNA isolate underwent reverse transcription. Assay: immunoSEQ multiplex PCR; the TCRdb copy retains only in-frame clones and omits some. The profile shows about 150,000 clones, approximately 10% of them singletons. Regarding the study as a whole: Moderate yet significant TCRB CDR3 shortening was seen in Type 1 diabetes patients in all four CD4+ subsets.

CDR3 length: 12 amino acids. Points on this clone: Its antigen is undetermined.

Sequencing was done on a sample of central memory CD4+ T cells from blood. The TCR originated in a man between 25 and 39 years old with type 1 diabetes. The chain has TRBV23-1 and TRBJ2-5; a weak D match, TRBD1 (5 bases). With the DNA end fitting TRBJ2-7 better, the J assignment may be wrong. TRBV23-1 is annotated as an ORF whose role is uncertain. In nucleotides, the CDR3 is TGCGCCAGCAGTCGTCAGGGTCCCGAGCAGTACTTC. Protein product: CASSRQGPEQYF.